A single sample gave rise to the 25 T cell receptor beta chains below, sequenced in a study of technical replicates of blood from a handful of donors. The protocol was immunoSEQ multiplex PCR, while the TCRdb copy is restricted to in-frame clones and leaves out a portion. This table has about 93,000 clones, about 96% appearing once. Sequencing was performed on T cells isolated from PBMCs. Receptor source: a human donor in good health.

This clone was seen only once. This chain uses TRBV29-1 with TRBJ2-2; 12 nucleotides line up with TRBD2. Germline V gene lookup returns CDR1 SQVTM and CDR2 ANQGSEA. There are 15 residues in the CDR3. Losses at the gene ends were 6 bases for V and 3 bases for J; bases not matched to a gene: 5. CDR3 in amino acids: CSVSGLAGYTGELFF. Written as DNA, the CDR3 is TGCAGCGTCTCTGGACTAGCGGGGTACACCGGGGAGCTGTTTTTT.

The V gene is TRBV29-1, the J gene TRBJ2-2; unclear D gene. Per the germline V gene, CDR1 is SQVTM and CDR2 is ANQGSEA. V gave up 2 bases and J gave up 1 base, with 5 bases separating them. The CDR3 consists of 13 residues. The CDR3 is CSVESQNTGELFF. The CDR3 DNA follows: TGCAGCGTTGAATCCCAGAACACCGGGGAGCTGTTTTTT.

The V and J genes are TRBV2 and TRBJ2-1, with TRBD2 identical over 12 bases. In germline, CDR1 is SNHLY, CDR2 FYNNEI. The CDR3 consists of 18 residues. V lost 6 bases to trimming and J lost 0 bases; unmatched junction nucleotides: 9. CDR3 amino acids: CASSTRLAGALSYNEQFF. In DNA, the CDR3 is TGTGCCAGCAGCACACGACTAGCGGGGGCCCTCTCCTACAATGAGCAGTTCTTC. Filled out from reference TRBV2 and TRBJ2-1, the complete variable domain reads EPEVTQTPSHQVTQMGQEVILRCVPISNHLYFYWYRQILGQKVEFLVSFYNNEISEKSEIFDDQFSVERPDGSNFTLKIRSTKLEDSAMYFCASSTRLAGALSYNEQFFGPGTRLTVL.

The V call is TRBV28, the J call TRBJ2-1; 13 bases map to TRBD2. Germline CDR1 MDHEN, CDR2 SYDVKM. Unmatched junction bases numbered 11, after V lost 4 bases and J lost 8 bases. The CDR3 totals 17 residues. CDR3 DNA: TGTGCCAGCAGTTCGCCCGTGGGACTAGCGGGATGGGATGAGCAGTTCTTC. Residues: CASSSPVGLAGWDEQFF.

This chain joins TRBV19 and TRBJ2-3, with D possibly TRBD1 on 6 matching bases. The CDR3 spans 18 residues. Trimming cost V 5 bases and J 8 bases, with 29 bases left between them. Germline V gene data show CDR1 as LNHDA and CDR2 as SQIVND (reference sequence). The CDR3 DNA sequence: TGTGCCAGTAGTCCCTTGTTTCCGGGACACCAAAGGAGTTTTACGCAGTATTTT. Its translation: CASSPLFPGHQRSFTQYF. Variable domain in full (rest from reference TRBV19 and TRBJ2-3): DGGITQSPKYLFRKEGQNVTLSCEQNLNHDAMYWYRQDPGQGLRLIYYSQIVNDFQKGDIAEGYSVSREKKESFPLTVTSAQKNPTAFYLCASSPLFPGHQRSFTQYFGPGTRLTVL.

This rearrangement joins TRBV7-2 to TRBJ2-3; 9 nucleotides line up with TRBD1. Germline loops: CDR1 SGHTA, CDR2 FQGNSA. CDR3 size: 15 residues. The V segment lost 5 bases and the J segment 1 base; nucleotides outside the gene matches: 4. CDR3 region: CASSHRQGGTDTQYF. The CDR3 DNA reads TGTGCCAGCAGCCATCGACAGGGGGGCACAGATACGCAGTATTTT.

The V call is TRBV6-1, the J call TRBJ1-5; D call uncertain. With 2 bases removed from V and 4 bases from J, the gap between germline ends came to 9 bases. Per germline, CDR1 MNHNS and CDR2 SASEGT. There are 14 residues in the CDR3. CDR3 bases: TGTGCCAGCAGTGAATTATTGAGTAATCAGCCCCAGCATTTT. Protein product: CASSELLSNQPQHF.

The rearrangement uses TRBV7-9 and TRBJ2-7, with D maybe TRBD1 (6 bases). Germline loops: CDR1 SEHNR, CDR2 FQNEAQ (reference sequence). Trimming removed 0 bases at V and 5 bases at J, with 8 bases between. This CDR3 has 13 amino acids. CDR3: CASSLAGADEQYF. The CDR3 DNA reads TGTGCCAGCAGCTTAGCGGGGGCGGACGAGCAGTACTTC.

The rearrangement uses TRBV9 and TRBJ2-1; the D gene is possibly TRBD1 (6 bases). The CDR3 extends over 15 amino acids. Germline loops: CDR1 SGDLS, CDR2 YYNGEE. V was cut by 0 bases and J by 1 base, with 8 bases left in between. CDR3 sequence reads: CASSVAGQSYNEQFF. CDR3 sequence (DNA): TGTGCCAGCAGCGTAGCTGGACAGTCCTACAATGAGCAGTTCTTC.

This sequence joins TRBV2 and TRBJ2-7, with D possibly being TRBD1 (6 bases). Germline-derived CDR1 and CDR2 are SNHLY and FYNNEI. The CDR3 has 14 residues. V lost 4 bases and J 9 bases, leaving 19 bases between the germline ends. The CDR3 loop reads CASSVETGLRGQYF. In nucleotides, the CDR3 is TGTGCCAGCAGTGTGGAGACAGGACTCCGAGGGCAGTACTTC.

V gene TRBV7-8 combines with J gene TRBJ2-7; 11 bases are a match to TRBD2. The CDR3 covers 18 residues. The germline V gene has CDR1 SGHVS and CDR2 FQNEAQ. Trimming took 2 bases from V and 1 from J; bases not matched to a gene: 10. The CDR3 spells CASSLTSGRGPPSYEQYF. The CDR3 coding sequence is TGTGCCAGCAGCTTAACTAGCGGGAGAGGTCCCCCTTCCTACGAGCAGTACTTC.

This chain links TRBV10-1 with TRBJ2-7, with D possibly being TRBD1 (5 bases). Trimming removed 10 bases at V and 4 bases at J, with 23 bases between. The CDR3 covers 15 residues. Germline V CDR1 and CDR2: WNHNN, SYGVQD (reference sequence). The CDR3 spells CATGCRRRAPYEQYF. CDR3 DNA: TGCGCCACAGGGTGCCGACGGAGAGCTCCTTACGAGCAGTACTTC.

This chain connects TRBV6-1 to TRBJ2-1; no reliable D call. Trimming removed 6 bases at V and 6 bases at J, with 3 bases between. This CDR3 region has 10 residues. CDR1 and CDR2 (germline): MNHNS, SASEGT. The CDR3, as DNA: TGTGCCAGCAGCCGCAATGAGCAGTTCTTC. This encodes CASSRNEQFF.

V gene TRBV28 combines with J gene TRBJ1-3, with D unresolved. The CDR3 contains 15 residues. Trimming removed 2 bases at V and 4 bases at J, with 12 bases between. The germline V gene has CDR1 MDHEN and CDR2 SYDVKM. Here the CDR3 DNA reads TGTGCCAGCAGTTTAATTGTTGGCGGGGGAAACACCATATATTTT. This translates into CASSLIVGGGNTIYF.

The chain is built from TRBV11-2 and TRBJ1-5; 11 nucleotides agree with TRBD1. V lost 1 base, J lost 4 bases, and 3 bases stayed unmatched. This CDR3 is 16 amino acids long. The germline V gene has CDR1 SGHAT and CDR2 FQNNGV. The CDR3, as DNA: TGTGCCAGCAGCTTAGGGACAGGGGGCGGGAATCAGCCCCAGCATTTT. Residues: CASSLGTGGGNQPQHF. Using reference TRBV11-2 and TRBJ1-5 for the parts outside the CDR3, the full variable domain is EAGVAQSPRYKIIEKRQSVAFWCNPISGHATLYWYQQILGQGPKLLIQFQNNGVVDDSQLPKDRFSAERLKGVDSTLKIQPAKLEDSAVYLCASSLGTGGGNQPQHFGDGTRLSIL.

In its sample, this clone was seen once. This rearrangement joins TRBV6-1 to TRBJ1-3, with unresolved D. Trimming took 4 bases from V and 4 from J, leaving 8 bases between them. CDR1 and CDR2 (germline): MNHNS, SASEGT. The CDR3 runs to 13 residues. CDR3 sequence reads: CASSVGLGNTIYF. DNA for the CDR3: TGTGCCAGCAGTGTTGGGCTCGGAAACACCATATATTTT.

The count of this clone is one. The V and J genes are TRBV5-1 and TRBJ2-5; 7 nucleotides line up with TRBD1. CDR3 length equals 14 residues. Trimming cost V 0 bases and J 3 bases; bases outside gene matches: 2. In germline, CDR1 is SGHRS, CDR2 YFSETQ. CDR3 DNA: TGCGCCAGCAGCTTGGGCCAGGGGGAAGAGACCCAGTACTTC. It translates to CASSLGQGEETQYF.

This clone was recorded once. The chain is built from TRBV4-1 and TRBJ1-5, with 10 bases matching TRBD1. The ends lost 1 base at V and 3 bases at J; junction bases unmatched: 0. This CDR3 contains 15 residues. Germline V gene sequence: CDR1 MGHRA, CDR2 YSYEKL. The CDR3 bases are TGCGCCAGCAGCCAAGGACAGGGGGCCAATCAGCCCCAGCATTTT. Amino acids: CASSQGQGANQPQHF.

The genes are TRBV29-1 and TRBJ2-7, with 7 bases identical to TRBD1. The CDR3 spans 13 residues. CDR1 is SQVTM and CDR2 is ANQGSEA in the germline V gene. After removal of 3 bases from V and 2 bases from J, the junction contained 4 bases not matched to a gene. CDR3 residues: CSVDWTGPYEQYF. The CDR3 DNA reads as TGCAGCGTTGACTGGACAGGCCCCTACGAGCAGTACTTC.

This rearrangement joins TRBV15 to TRBJ1-1, with 7 bases lining up with TRBD1. Per germline, CDR1 LNHNV and CDR2 YYDKDF (reference sequence). This CDR3 spans 13 amino acids. Trimming took 0 bases from V and 12 from J; bases not matched to a gene: 7. Here the CDR3 reads CATSRDAQGIPFF. The CDR3 nucleotides are TGTGCCACCAGCAGAGATGCACAGGGGATACCTTTCTTT.

The chain recombines TRBV7-9 with TRBJ2-1; the D is unclear. Trimming stripped 5 bases from V and 9 bases from J, with 11 bases between. There are 12 residues in the CDR3. Germline-derived CDR1 and CDR2 are SEHNR and FQNEAQ (reference sequence). CDR3 in amino acids: CASSPRVGEQFF. CDR3 DNA: TGTGCCAGCAGCCCCCGGGTAGGTGAGCAGTTCTTC.

V and J are TRBV7-8 and TRBJ2-7, with 13 nucleotides matching TRBD2. Germline CDR1 reads SGHVS; CDR2 reads FQNEAQ. The CDR3 consists of 20 residues. Trimming cost V 1 base and J 5 bases; bases outside gene matches: 17. CDR3 sequence: CASSLGTGELAGGFNHEQYF. Written as DNA, the CDR3 is TGTGCCAGCAGCTTAGGCACCGGCGAACTAGCGGGGGGGTTTAACCACGAGCAGTACTTC.

The V gene is TRBV4-2, the J gene TRBJ2-5, with D possibly being TRBD2 (6 bases). The CDR3 has 14 residues. Between the trimmed V and J ends, which lost 4 bases and 5 bases, there was a span of 14 bases. Germline V gives CDR1 LGHNA, CDR2 YNFKEQ. In DNA form, the CDR3 reads TGTGCCAGCAGCCCATCGGGGGTCCTGGAGACCCAGTACTTC. Amino acids: CASSPSGVLETQYF.

The rearrangement links TRBV5-1 to TRBJ2-5, with D perhaps TRBD2 (5 bases). Deletions cut 0 bases from V and 3 bases from J, with 9 bases between. The CDR3 runs to 14 residues. The germline CDR1 and CDR2 sequences are SGHRS and YFSETQ. CDR3 region: CASSLAGLKETQYF. The CDR3 DNA reads as TGCGCCAGCAGCTTGGCCGGACTGAAAGAGACCCAGTACTTC. Using reference TRBV5-1 and TRBJ2-5 for the parts outside the CDR3, the full variable domain is KAGVTQTPRYLIKTRGQQVTLSCSPISGHRSVSWYQQTPGQGLQFLFEYFSETQRNKGNFPGRFSGRQFSNSRSEMNVSTLELGDSALYLCASSLAGLKETQYFGPGTRLLVL.

This clone was seen just once. The chain couples TRBV11-2 to TRBJ2-7; D unclear. The CDR3 is made up of 13 amino acids. V was pared by 0 bases and J by 1 base, with 4 bases between. Germline loops: CDR1 SGHAT, CDR2 FQNNGV. The CDR3 coding sequence is TGTGCCAGCAGCTTAGACAGGTCCTACGAGCAGTACTTC. This codes for CASSLDRSYEQYF.